A single sample is the source of the 30 T cell receptor beta chains below, sequenced in a study of long-term antiretroviral therapy in people with HIV. This was the immunoSEQ v3.0 assay at survey level. Measured with immunoSEQ multiplex PCR; TCRdb has only the in-frame clones, and not every one. The data show about 13,000 clones, 80% seen once. The sequencing here drew on unsorted PBMCs, taken 3.2 years before starting antiretroviral therapy. The receptors were gathered from a man in his forties or fifties with HIV.

The gene calls are TRBV27 and TRBJ2-4; 12 bases map to TRBD1. The germline CDR1 and CDR2 sequences are MNHEY and SMNVEV (reference sequence). The CDR3 consists of 14 residues. V dropped 5 bases and J dropped 6; count of bases not matched to a gene: 2. In DNA form, the CDR3 reads TGTGCCAGCAGTGCGGGACAGGGGGCAAACATTCAGTACTTC. Amino acids: CASSAGQGANIQYF.

This clone was observed a handful of times. This chain uses TRBV19 with TRBJ1-1, with 8 bases matching TRBD1. The V and J ends lost 5 bases and 4 bases, in that order; junction bases with no gene match: 3. CDR1 and CDR2 from the germline V gene are LNHDA and SQIVND (reference sequence). The CDR3 sequence is 13 residues long. The CDR3 region is CASSAGQGTEAFF. In DNA form, the CDR3 reads TGTGCCAGTAGTGCTGGACAGGGCACTGAAGCTTTCTTT.

V usage is TRBV11-2 and J usage is TRBJ2-3, with TRBD1 matching 8 bases. J was trimmed by 6 bases and V by 8 bases; bases with no gene match: 7. This CDR3 region has 13 residues. Germline CDR1 reads SGHAT; CDR2 reads FQNNGV. The CDR3 reads CASLRQGRDTQYF. CDR3 DNA sequence: TGTGCCAGCTTGAGACAGGGGCGGGATACGCAGTATTTT.

A few counts support this clone. The chain has TRBV5-1 and TRBJ1-1; TRBD1 might be the D (5 bases). The CDR3 length is 14 residues. V lost 0 bases and J lost 3, with 9 bases in between. Germline CDR1 SGHRS, CDR2 YFSETQ. CDR3 loop: CASSLVWGDTEAFF. CDR3 in DNA: TGCGCCAGCAGCTTGGTGTGGGGGGACACTGAAGCTTTCTTT.

The chain combines TRBV13 with TRBJ2-3; D might be TRBD1 (6 bases). This CDR3 comprises 14 residues. Trimming left V 4 bases short and J 4 bases short, with 12 bases between. Looked up from germline, CDR1 is PRHDT and CDR2 is FYEKMQ (reference sequence). CDR3 loop: CASSWGLGADTQYF. As DNA, the CDR3 is TGTGCCAGCAGCTGGGGGCTCGGGGCAGATACGCAGTATTTT.

The chain uses TRBV7-9 and TRBJ1-2; 7 nucleotides agree with TRBD1. The CDR3 covers 16 residues. Losses at the gene ends were 7 bases for V and 0 bases for J; bases not matched to a gene: 11. CDR1 and CDR2 (germline): SEHNR, FQNEAQ (reference sequence). The CDR3 DNA reads TGTGCCAGCAACACTCTGGGACAGAGTTCTAACTATGGCTACACCTTC. Translated: CASNTLGQSSNYGYTF.

On this clone: Additional DNA sequences in this sample encode the identical CDR3. The chain joins TRBV5-1 to TRBJ1-1; D is ambiguous. Germline-derived CDR1 and CDR2 are SGHRS and YFSETQ. The CDR3 has 14 residues. Trimming removed 0 bases at V and 0 bases at J, with 6 bases between. CDR3 bases: TGCGCCAGCAGCTTGGGCGGAATGAACACTGAAGCTTTCTTT. It encodes CASSLGGMNTEAFF. Looking up the rest from reference TRBV5-1 and TRBJ1-1 gives the full variable domain: KAGVTQTPRYLIKTRGQQVTLSCSPISGHRSVSWYQQTPGQGLQFLFEYFSETQRNKGNFPGRFSGRQFSNSRSEMNVSTLELGDSALYLCASSLGGMNTEAFFGQGTRLTVV.

This chain links TRBV15 with TRBJ1-5; weak D call: TRBD1 (5 bases). The germline V and J ends were trimmed by 3 bases and 1 base, with 13 bases remaining between them. Germline loops: CDR1 LNHNV, CDR2 YYDKDF (reference sequence). The CDR3 covers 16 residues. CDR3 DNA: TGTGCCACCAGCAGCGTATGGGGACTGAGCAATCAGCCCCAGCATTTT. Residues: CATSSVWGLSNQPQHF.

A note on this clone: The junction and the germline gene differ at one end; a read error may be behind it. The chain is built from TRBV4-1 and TRBJ1-1, with D possibly TRBD1 on 6 matching bases. The germline V gene has CDR1 MGHRA and CDR2 YSYEKL. This CDR3 is built from 14 residues. The CDR3, as DNA: TGCGCCAGCAGGCAAGGGGGGGCTGGCACTGAAGCTTTCTTT. It codes for CASRQGGAGTEAFF.

The chain uses TRBV30 and TRBJ2-7; D is unclear. Germline-derived CDR1 and CDR2 are GTSNPN and SVGIG (reference sequence). This CDR3 is 14 amino acids long. Trimming shortened V by 3 bases and J by 2 bases, and 14 bases separated the two germline ends. CDR3 DNA: TGTGCCTGGAGCGACGGACCCGGACCCTACGAGCAGTACTTC. Protein sequence: CAWSDGPGPYEQYF. The whole variable domain, remainder taken from reference TRBV30 and TRBJ2-7, is SQTIHQWPATLVQPVGSPLSLECTVEGTSNPNLYWYRQAAGRGLQLLFYSVGIGQISSEVPQNLSASRPQDRQFILSSKKLLLSDSGFYLCAWSDGPGPYEQYFGPGTRLTVT.

The chain has TRBV18 and TRBJ2-3; D possibly corresponds to TRBD2 (7 bases). Trimming cost V 3 bases and J 4 bases, with 14 bases left between them. The germline CDR1 and CDR2 sequences are KGHSH and LQKENI. This CDR3 is built from 15 residues. In DNA form, the CDR3 reads TGTGCCAGCTCACCCGGACTAGGGGGAGCAGATACGCAGTATTTT. As protein: CASSPGLGGADTQYF.

This chain connects TRBV12-5 to TRBJ2-5; maybe TRBD2 (6 bases). Trimming removed 4 bases at V and 5 bases at J, with 11 bases between. Per the germline V gene, CDR1 is LGHNT and CDR2 is FRNRAP. The CDR3 is 13 amino acids. The CDR3 DNA reads as TGTGCTAGTGGTTCCTGGGGGAGGGAGACCCAGTACTTC. It codes for CASGSWGRETQYF.

The rearrangement joins TRBV2 to TRBJ2-5; 8 bases match TRBD1. Trimming cost V 7 bases and J 2 bases; bases outside gene matches: 9. The CDR3 runs to 15 residues. Germline loops: CDR1 SNHLY, CDR2 FYNNEI. CDR3 sequence: CASTKGGTGQETQYF. The CDR3 DNA follows: TGTGCCAGCACTAAAGGGGGGACAGGACAAGAGACCCAGTACTTC.

A few counts support this clone. The V gene is TRBV6-5, the J gene TRBJ2-7; 7 nucleotides match TRBD2. Per germline, CDR1 MNHEY and CDR2 SVGAGI. V lost 6 bases and J lost 5; bases outside the gene matches: 7. The CDR3 totals 13 residues. The CDR3 nucleotides are TGTGCCAGCAGAACCCTCGGGGGGAACGAGCAGTACTTC. As protein: CASRTLGGNEQYF.

V and J are TRBV2 and TRBJ2-1; D is perhaps TRBD2 (5 bases). CDR1 and CDR2 (germline): SNHLY, FYNNEI. CDR3 size: 12 residues. V was clipped by 10 bases and J by 7 bases, with 14 bases between them. The DNA for the CDR3 is TGTGCCACCTCTGGACCGGGGAATGAGCAGTTCTTC. It codes for CATSGPGNEQFF.

The chain combines TRBV10-3 with TRBJ2-7, with 11 positions matching TRBD2. CDR1 and CDR2 from the germline V gene are ENHRY and SYGVKD. The CDR3 runs to 15 residues. Trimming took 0 bases from V and 6 from J; bases not matched to a gene: 4. The CDR3 DNA reads as TGTGCCATCAGTGAGTCGCAGCTAGCGGGGGGCGAGCAGTACTTC. Translation: CAISESQLAGGEQYF.

J is TRBJ2-6 and V is TRBV7-9, with D perhaps TRBD1 (5 bases). The germline CDR1 and CDR2 sequences are SEHNR and FQNEAQ (reference sequence). The CDR3 runs 15 residues. The V end lost 5 bases, the J end lost 0 bases, and 8 bases lay between the germline ends. The CDR3 coding sequence is TGTGCCAGCAGCGTGACAGCCTCTGGGGCCAACGTCCTGACTTTC. Protein product: CASSVTASGANVLTF.

This chain joins TRBV7-9 and TRBJ1-2; D ambiguous. The V end lost 3 bases, the J end lost 0 bases, and 8 bases lay between the germline ends. The germline gives CDR1 SEHNR, CDR2 FQNEAQ (reference sequence). The CDR3 is 14 residues long. The CDR3 DNA follows: TGTGCCAGCAGCTTTTCAATGGCTAACTATGGCTACACCTTC. Translating it yields CASSFSMANYGYTF.

The genes are TRBV7-2 and TRBJ1-3; unclear D gene. V was pared by 1 base and J by 0 bases, with 13 bases between. In germline, CDR1 is SGHTA, CDR2 FQGNSA. This CDR3 region has 17 residues. CDR3 residues: CASSLGADFYSGNTIYF. In DNA, the CDR3 is TGTGCCAGCAGCTTAGGGGCCGACTTCTACTCTGGAAACACCATATATTTT.

This clone was seen a handful of times. This chain connects TRBV19 to TRBJ2-6; 8 positions match TRBD1. Germline assignment: CDR1 LNHDA and CDR2 SQIVND (reference sequence). CDR3 length: 17 amino acids. With V trimmed by 3 bases and J by 0 bases, 4 bases remained unmatched. The CDR3 sequence is CASSIPGQASGANVLTF. CDR3 coding DNA: TGTGCCAGTAGTATTCCGGGACAGGCCTCTGGGGCCAACGTCCTGACTTTC.

V and J are TRBV5-6 and TRBJ2-2; 9 bases fit TRBD1. The J segment lost 1 base and the V segment lost 1 base, leaving 2 bases of the junction unmatched. This CDR3 region has 16 residues. Germline values: CDR1 SGHDT, CDR2 YYEEEE. The CDR3 region is CASSLWGQGNTGELFF. The CDR3 DNA reads as TGTGCCAGCAGCTTGTGGGGACAGGGGAACACCGGGGAGCTGTTTTTT.

This chain uses TRBV28 with TRBJ1-6; TRBD1 agrees at 7 bases. The CDR3 spans 17 residues. In germline, CDR1 is MDHEN, CDR2 SYDVKM. After removal of 5 bases from V and 8 bases from J, the junction contained 15 bases not matched to a gene. CDR3 residues: CASSLGDSSFSHSPLHF. In DNA, the CDR3 is TGTGCCAGCAGTCTGGGGGACAGTTCATTTAGCCATTCACCCCTCCACTTT.

This clone was found a few times. This chain connects TRBV2 to TRBJ1-1; the D gene is possibly TRBD1 (5 bases). CDR1 and CDR2 from the germline V gene are SNHLY and FYNNEI. The V end lost 4 bases, the J end lost 10 bases, and 16 bases lay between the germline ends. The CDR3 extends over 13 amino acids. The CDR3 sequence is CASSGQLGALAFF. The CDR3 DNA is TGTGCCAGCAGTGGTCAGCTAGGGGCCTTAGCTTTCTTT.

The chain employs TRBV5-1 and TRBJ1-6; D ambiguous. The CDR3 loop spans 16 amino acids. Germline lookup yields CDR1 SGHRS and CDR2 YFSETQ. Between the trimmed V and J ends, which lost 2 bases and 6 bases, there was a span of 15 bases. The CDR3 spells CASSFDPPAGNSPLHF. The CDR3 DNA sequence: TGCGCCAGCAGCTTTGACCCACCGGCGGGTAATTCACCCCTCCACTTT.

CDR3 protein: CSVEDPLQPTNEKLFF. DNA for the CDR3: TGCAGCGTTGAAGATCCCCTGCAGCCAACTAATGAAAAACTGTTTTTT. This chain joins TRBV29-1 and TRBJ1-4; D uncertain. CDR3 length equals 16 residues. The V end was cut by 0 bases, the J end by 0 bases, with 11 bases between. The V gene's germline CDR1 is SQVTM and CDR2 ANQGSEA. Combining the CDR3 with reference TRBV29-1 and TRBJ1-4 gives the whole variable domain SAVISQKPSRDICQRGTSLTIQCQVDSQVTMMFWYRQQPGQSLTLIATANQGSEATYESGFVIDKFPISRPNLTFSTLTVSNMSPEDSSIYLCSVEDPLQPTNEKLFFGSGTQLSVL.

This chain's CDR3 is CASSLAQQYNEQFF. CDR3 bases: TGCGCCAGCAGCTTGGCCCAGCAGTACAATGAGCAGTTCTTC. This sequence joins TRBV5-1 and TRBJ2-1; D unclear. V was pared by 0 bases and J by 4 bases, with 8 bases between. Germline V gives CDR1 SGHRS, CDR2 YFSETQ. The CDR3 consists of 14 residues.

This clone was seen a handful of times. The CDR3 loop is CASQPRDRGRNSPLHF. In nucleotides, the CDR3 is TGTGCCAGCCAGCCTCGGGACAGGGGGCGGAATTCACCCCTCCACTTT. J is TRBJ1-6 and V is TRBV25-1; 12 positions agree with TRBD1. J gave up 7 bases and V 8 bases, and 9 bases lay outside the gene matches. The CDR3 totals 16 residues. CDR1 is MGHDK and CDR2 is SYGVNS in the germline V gene.

This chain connects TRBV12-5 to TRBJ2-3, with D unresolved. The length of the CDR3 is 13 residues. Germline V gives CDR1 LGHNT, CDR2 FRNRAP. V was shortened by 6 bases and J by 6 bases, with 13 bases between the two germline ends. CDR3 sequence (DNA): TGTGCTAGTGGCTACGGAGAGGTGGATACGCAGTATTTT. Translating it yields CASGYGEVDTQYF.

The V call is TRBV18, the J call TRBJ2-1; no definite D call. V lost 5 bases and J 0 bases, leaving 2 bases between the germline ends. The CDR3 has 12 residues. Germline V lookup: CDR1 KGHSH, CDR2 LQKENI. The DNA for the CDR3 is TGTGCCAGCTCAACCTCCTACAATGAGCAGTTCTTC. It codes for CASSTSYNEQFF. The whole variable domain, filled in from reference TRBV18 and TRBJ2-1, reads NAGVMQNPRHLVRRRGQEARLRCSPMKGHSHVYWYRQLPEEGLKFMVYLQKENIIDESGMPKERFSAEFPKEGPSILRIQQVVRGDSAAYFCASSTSYNEQFFGPGTRLTVL.

The chain joins TRBV19 to TRBJ1-1, with D unresolved. Germline V gene data show CDR1 as LNHDA and CDR2 as SQIVND (reference sequence). The CDR3 runs to 14 residues. Trimming left V 3 bases short and J 1 base short, with 9 bases between. The CDR3 spells CASSILWGNTEAFF. CDR3 in DNA: TGTGCCAGTAGTATTCTTTGGGGGAACACTGAAGCTTTCTTT.